The clone carrying this T cell receptor (beta chain) was detected a few times. Its matching antigen is unknown. CDR1 and CDR2 from the germline V gene are SEHNR and FQNEAQ (reference sequence). The CDR3 is 13 residues long. Trimming pared 3 bases from V and 5 bases from J, leaving 10 bases between. This record belongs to a study of CD8 T cells in ankylosing spondylitis. Study-level points and caveats: For ankylosing spondylitis blood, a TCR beta motif of about eight highly homologous variants appeared characteristic. Researchers reportedly found disease-linked clones significantly enriched in matched ankylosing spondylitis synovial fluid.

5'-RACE, quantitative and with molecular barcodes, yielded the TCR beta libraries. TCRdb redid the calling of the 5' RACE reads with MiXCR, one entry per CDR3 protein. The repertoire includes about 330,000 distinct CDR3 sequences, 6.5% to 10% of them detected once, and roughly 15% sits in the top ten. Material: blood, either unsorted or a sorted T cell fraction (not recorded which). The chain carries TRBV7-9 and TRBJ1-1; no clear D gene. The source is a male donor with ankylosing spondylitis. The CDR3 sequence is CASSLSLATEAFF. In nucleotides, the CDR3 is TGTGCCAGCAGCTTGAGTCTAGCAACTGAAGCTTTCTTT.